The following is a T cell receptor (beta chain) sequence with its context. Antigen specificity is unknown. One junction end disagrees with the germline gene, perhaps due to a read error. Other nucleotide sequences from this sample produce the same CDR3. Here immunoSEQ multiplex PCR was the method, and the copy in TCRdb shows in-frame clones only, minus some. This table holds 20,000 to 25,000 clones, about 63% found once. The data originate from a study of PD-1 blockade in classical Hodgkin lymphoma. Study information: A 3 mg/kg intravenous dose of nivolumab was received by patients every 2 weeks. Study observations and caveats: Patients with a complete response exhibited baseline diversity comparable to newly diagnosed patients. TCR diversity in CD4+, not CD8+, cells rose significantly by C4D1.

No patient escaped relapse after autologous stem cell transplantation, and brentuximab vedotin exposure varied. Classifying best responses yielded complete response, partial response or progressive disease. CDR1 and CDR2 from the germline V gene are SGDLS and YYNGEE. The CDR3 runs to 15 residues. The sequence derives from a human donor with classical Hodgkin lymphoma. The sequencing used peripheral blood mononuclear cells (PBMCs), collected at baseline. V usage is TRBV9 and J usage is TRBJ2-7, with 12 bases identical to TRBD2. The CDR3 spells CASSATGTSGYEQYF. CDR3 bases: TGCGCCAGCAGCGCAACCGGGACTAGCGGGTACGAGCAGTACTTC.